Each of the 6 T cell receptor beta chains below was sequenced from the same sample in a study of cytomegalovirus exposure and HLA in healthy donors. The primer mix had 60 Vbeta and 13 Jbeta primers. Repertoires were generated with immunoSEQ multiplex PCR, while TCRdb's copy carries only in-frame clones and drops some. This sample has over 150,000 clones, with roughly 77% found just once. Sequenced sample: PBMCs. These receptor sequences come from a man aged 25-45 years in good health and CMV-seropositive.

The V and J genes are TRBV10-3 and TRBJ2-5, with 8 bases lining up with TRBD2. The length of the CDR3 is 17 residues. With V trimmed by 6 bases and J by 3 bases, 15 bases remained unmatched. Germline lookup yields CDR1 ENHRY and CDR2 SYGVKD. CDR3 nucleotide sequence: TGTGCCATCAGGAGGGGGATAGCGGGGTCGGGGGAAGAGACCCAGTACTTC. It is translated as CAIRRGIAGSGEETQYF.

V gene TRBV5-1 combines with J gene TRBJ2-1, with TRBD2 matching over 8 bases. The ends lost 2 bases at V and 8 bases at J; junction bases unmatched: 6. The CDR3 is made up of 14 amino acids. The germline gives CDR1 SGHRS, CDR2 YFSETQ. The DNA of the CDR3 is TGCGCCAGCAGCTTTGAGCGGGAGATGGATGAGCAGTTCTTC. Translation: CASSFEREMDEQFF.

This rearrangement joins TRBV29-1 to TRBJ2-7; TRBD1 matches at 8 bases. Per the germline V gene, CDR1 is SQVTM and CDR2 is ANQGSEA. V lost 7 bases, J lost 3 bases, and 11 bases stayed unmatched. The CDR3 length is 14 residues. The CDR3 spells CSGGDRGGGYEQYF. For the CDR3, the DNA is TGCAGCGGCGGAGACAGGGGTGGTGGCTACGAGCAGTACTTC.

The count of this clone is one. This sequence joins TRBV2 and TRBJ2-3, with 9 bases fitting TRBD2. Germline V CDR1 and CDR2: SNHLY, FYNNEI. Germline trimming cut 8 bases from V and 2 bases from J; bases unmatched to any gene: 11. This CDR3 region has 16 residues. The CDR3 DNA reads as TGTGCCAGCGCATGGAGTCTAGCGGGGAACACAGATACGCAGTATTTT. It is translated as CASAWSLAGNTDTQYF.

The chain uses TRBV7-3 and TRBJ2-3, with 10 bases identical to TRBD1. This CDR3 comprises 15 residues. V lost 2 bases and J lost 5; bases outside the gene matches: 4. Germline CDR1 reads SGHTA; CDR2 reads FQGTGA. CDR3 in DNA: TGTGCCAGCAGCTTAGGGGGACAGGGGATAGATACGCAGTATTTT. Protein product: CASSLGGQGIDTQYF.

The chain has TRBV5-4 and TRBJ2-1, with no clear D. The CDR3 spans 15 residues. V was clipped by 4 bases and J by 4 bases, with 15 bases between them. CDR1 and CDR2 from the germline V gene are SGHNT and YYREEE (reference sequence). CDR3 nucleotide sequence: TGTGCCAGCAGCGCCGTGCGGTCCGCGTACAATGAGCAGTTCTTC. Translated: CASSAVRSAYNEQFF.